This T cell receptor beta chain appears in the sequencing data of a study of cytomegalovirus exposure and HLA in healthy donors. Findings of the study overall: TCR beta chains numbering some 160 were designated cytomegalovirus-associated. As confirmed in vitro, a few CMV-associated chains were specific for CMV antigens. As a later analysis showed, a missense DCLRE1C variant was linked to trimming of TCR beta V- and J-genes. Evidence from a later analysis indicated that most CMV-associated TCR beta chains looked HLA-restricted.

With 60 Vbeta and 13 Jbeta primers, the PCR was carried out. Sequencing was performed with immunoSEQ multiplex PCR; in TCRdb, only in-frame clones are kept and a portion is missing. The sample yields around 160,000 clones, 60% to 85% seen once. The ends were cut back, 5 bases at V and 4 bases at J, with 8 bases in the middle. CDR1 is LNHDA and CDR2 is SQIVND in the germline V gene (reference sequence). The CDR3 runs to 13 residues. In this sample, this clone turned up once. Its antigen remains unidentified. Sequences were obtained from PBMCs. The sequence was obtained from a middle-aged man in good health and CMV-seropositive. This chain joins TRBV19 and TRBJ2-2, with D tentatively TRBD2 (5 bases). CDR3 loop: CASSLTSTGELFF. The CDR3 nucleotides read TGTGCCAGTAGTCTCACTAGCACCGGGGAGCTGTTTTTT.